The TCR beta chain described here comes from a study of blood T cell repertoires in COVID-19 (dated by TCRdb to the early 2020s). About the investigation overall: Samples from collaborators originated in the United States, Italy and Spain and spanned both the acute and convalescent phases of COVID-19. A freely available public database, intended as a resource for researchers studying the immune response to SARS-CoV-2, is where the repertoires were released. The prospective study material was composed of cDNA or gDNA derived from T cells, B-cell-depleted T cells, or PBMCs. HLA class I and class II types, where available, came from metadata supplied by the sample provider rather than from assay-based typing. Sample metadata almost always included a de-identified subject ID, COVID-19 status, age in years and sex. Deeply sampled blood TCRbeta repertoires from subjects exposed to, actively infected with, or recovered from COVID-19 were included in the dataset. The samples were drawn from two sources: the first 160 participants of the ongoing ImmuneRACE study, and over 1,000 subjects contributed by 6 global collaborators.

The table lists this clone with a count of one. The target of this receptor is not known. Nothing much larger sits one base from this clone, and base qualities are not available. Findings and caveats that apply to the study as a whole: The amount of clinical and demographic metadata varied by source and participant and was provided uncurated.

TCRbeta CDR3 regions were amplified from genomic DNA using the immunoSEQ Assay, a bias-controlled multiplex PCR. In the paper's pipeline: Within the assay, amplification of reference gene primers was used to estimate how many nucleated cells each sample contained. To quantify the absolute abundance of each unique TCRbeta CDR3 rearrangement, sequence reads were collapsed and filtered. Productive Simpson clonality was computed per sample as the square root of Simpson's diversity index over productive rearrangements. TCRdb provides this immuneACCESS table in a form limited to in-frame rearrangements. Some clones are lacking; in checked studies, under half of them reflect an unresolved V gene, and why the rest are absent is not known. V and J calls and clone size are copied from that table; D and trimming were computed from the DNA. The sample table contains more than 250,000 clones; only one count was recorded for over 75% of them. The ten top clones hold around 0.7% of the sample.

The collaborating institutions used their own protocols to collect whole blood in K2EDTA tubes. Collaborator samples were shipped for TCRbeta analysis as frozen whole blood, isolated PBMCs, or DNA extracted from either sample type. The V end loses 8 bases and the J end loses 0 bases, and a stretch of 9 bases separates them. The CDR3 runs 13 amino acids, cysteine and phenylalanine included. The retained sequence is limited to the CDR3, 39 bases, with the frame set at the first base. The germline V gene encodes CDR1 MNHEY and CDR2 SVGAGI. The sequence was collected from a human donor in a cohort sampled during active COVID-19. This chain is built from TRBV6-5 and TRBJ2-3; the D gene is possibly TRBD1, with 5 bases matching. Sequenced material: peripheral blood. The CDR3 loop reads CASGASSTDTQYF. The nucleotides are TGTGCCAGCGGGGCGTCGAGCACAGATACGCAGTATTTT.